Listed below are T cell receptor beta chains from one sample, sequenced in a study of post-analysis software for immune sequencing data. MiXCR was run by TCRdb on the PCR reads, yielding one entry per CDR3 protein. The table shows roughly 800,000 distinct CDR3 sequences, with 25% to 30% occurring only once. The sequenced material came from blood. Every receptor here comes from a girl aged 5 to 17 with multiple sclerosis. The CDR3 runs from the conserved cysteine through the conserved F or W.

V: TRBV4-3; J: TRBJ2-7; CDR3: CASSQDTGSGEQYF
V: TRBV6-6; J: TRBJ1-2; CDR3: CAVWKDGYTF
V: TRBV7-2; J: TRBJ2-3; CDR3: CASSSGRDYTDTQYF
V: TRBV5-1; J: TRBJ2-3; CDR3: CASSQGQGEADTQYF
V: TRBV7-9; J: TRBJ1-6; CDR3: CASSLVIGTGNSPLHF
V: TRBV7-2; J: TRBJ1-1; CDR3: CASSVHRGRGNTEAFF
V: TRBV7-9; J: TRBJ1-5; CDR3: CASPLKGWAAQPQHF
V: TRBV6-5; J: TRBJ1-2; CDR3: CASRVGVNYGYTF
V: TRBV28; J: TRBJ2-7; CDR3: CASSTPGQSYNEQYF
V: TRBV12-3/TRBV12-4; J: TRBJ2-3; CDR3: CASADLLAGADTQYF
V: TRBV12-3/TRBV12-4; J: TRBJ2-5; CDR3: CASSFGGWETQYF
V: TRBV9; J: TRBJ2-7; CDR3: CASSVGTRSYEQYF
V: TRBV2; J: TRBJ2-7; CDR3: CASSGGEYEQYF
V: TRBV7-2; J: TRBJ2-3; CDR3: CASRTSGRGTDTQYF
V: TRBV11-2; J: TRBJ2-5; CDR3: CASSSGQGASQETQYF
V: TRBV6-2/TRBV6-3; J: TRBJ2-7; CDR3: CASTFSGRFHEQYF
V: TRBV6-6; J: TRBJ2-5; CDR3: CASSYRVFETQYF
V: TRBV6-5; J: TRBJ2-5; CDR3: CASSNGSPVETQYF
V: TRBV20-1; J: TRBJ1-2; CDR3: CSARGGIFYGYTF
V: TRBV29-1; J: TRBJ2-1; CDR3: CSIGQANNEQFF
V: TRBV6-5; J: TRBJ1-4; CDR3: CASRAMFQGNEKLFF
V: TRBV6-1; J: TRBJ1-1; CDR3: CASSFGQAEAFF
V: TRBV10-2; J: TRBJ2-5; CDR3: CASGVQETQYF
V: TRBV29-1; J: TRBJ2-3; CDR3: CSVDGGSGRSTDTQYF
V: TRBV5-1; J: TRBJ1-2; CDR3: CASSWGTGGDGYTF
V: TRBV6-6; J: TRBJ2-6; CDR3: CASSPIGRDSGANVLTF
V: TRBV6-5; J: TRBJ2-5; CDR3: CASSYSWGETQYF
V: TRBV20-1; J: TRBJ1-4; CDR3: CSAKTLGGEKLFF
V: TRBV28; J: TRBJ1-1; CDR3: CASSPAGTGAQGGAFF
V: TRBV29-1; J: TRBJ2-3; CDR3: CSVEYRGQSQYF